These 28 T cell receptor beta chains originate from one sample sequenced in a study of metastatic and nonmetastatic thyroid tumors. Thyroid surgery took place with no prior treatment in any patient. Using MiXCR, TCRdb reanalyzed the PCR reads. The data contain 15,000 or so clones, around 25% of them seen just once; the ten biggest clones take up roughly an eighth. Sequencing was done on a sample of tumor tissue. Receptor source: a female donor with papillary thyroid cancer or a benign thyroid nodule (not recorded which). Some clones in this sample may be carry-over from other donors' samples.

This clone was found a few times. At one end the junction does not follow the germline gene, possibly because of a read error. The V and J genes are TRBV29-1 and TRBJ2-7, with 9 bases that match TRBD2. Looked up from germline, CDR1 is SQVTM and CDR2 is ANQGSEA. This CDR3 contains 13 residues. In nucleotides, the CDR3 is TGCAGCGCTGACCTGACTAGCGGCTACGGGCAGTACTTC. This translates into CSADLTSGYGQYF.

This clone came up many times. The genes are TRBV6-2 or TRBV6-3 and TRBJ1-5; the D is unclear. The length of the CDR3 is 14 residues. Trimming shortened V by 5 bases and J by 2 bases, and 10 bases separated the two germline ends. Germline V CDR1 and CDR2: MNHEY, SVGEGT. CDR3 DNA: TGTGCCAGCAGTGTGGAGGGCGGCAATCAGCCCCAGCATTTT. It encodes CASSVEGGNQPQHF.

This clone was observed at least ten times. The J gene is TRBJ1-5, the V gene TRBV6-5; D is uncertain. The CDR3 sequence is 13 residues long. Per germline, CDR1 MNHEY and CDR2 SVGAGI. The V end lost 2 bases, the J end lost 6 bases, and 8 bases lay between the germline ends. In DNA form, the CDR3 reads TGTGCCAGCAGTTACGAGGGAGGTCAGCCCCAGCATTTT. This sequence encodes CASSYEGGQPQHF.

This clone was observed at least ten times. A much bigger clone sits one base away, suggesting this may be a read error. The chain has TRBV6-2 or TRBV6-3 and TRBJ1-1; a possible D gene is TRBD1 (6 bases). This CDR3 spans 14 amino acids. CDR1 and CDR2 (germline): MNHEY, SVGEGT. Trimming shortened V by 7 bases and J by 6 bases, and 18 bases separated the two germline ends. CDR3 in amino acids: CASTSRGPGPEAFF. CDR3 coding DNA: TGTGCCAGCACCTCTCGGGGGCCGGGCCCTGAAGCTTTCTTT.

This chain uses TRBV30 with TRBJ1-1; TRBD1 matches 7 bases. The CDR3 runs 18 residues. Germline values: CDR1 GTSNPN, CDR2 SVGIG (reference sequence). Trimming removed 2 bases from V and 3 bases from J; junction bases left unmatched: 18. CDR3 in amino acids: CAWSYYGGGAGGDTEAFF. DNA for the CDR3: TGTGCCTGGAGTTATTACGGAGGAGGTGCAGGGGGGGACACTGAAGCTTTCTTT.

This clone was seen more than once but under ten times. This is likely a read error, given that the CDR3 carries no conserved phenylalanine or tryptophan at its end. The rearrangement links TRBV24-1 to TRBJ1-1; D gene ambiguous. The CDR3 runs to 13 residues. V was shortened by 3 bases and J by 2 bases, with 6 bases between the two germline ends. Germline-derived CDR1 and CDR2 are KGHDR and SFDVKD. DNA for the CDR3: TGTGCCACCAGTGATGGGTCTAACACTGAAGCTTTCCTT. Protein sequence: CATSDGSNTEAFL.

This clone occurred many times. The rearrangement uses TRBV7-8 and TRBJ1-1; 8 bases are a match to TRBD1. CDR3 length equals 13 residues. With V trimmed by 2 bases and J by 5 bases, 1 base remained unmatched. Germline-derived CDR1 and CDR2 are SGHVS and FQNEAQ. CDR3 bases: TGTGCCAGCAGCTTAACAGGGGGGACTGAAGCTTTCTTT. Translating gives CASSLTGGTEAFF.

The V and J genes are TRBV2 and TRBJ2-5; D is possibly TRBD2 (5 bases). Trimming took 7 bases from V and 5 from J, leaving 17 bases between them. Germline values: CDR1 SNHLY, CDR2 FYNNEI. The CDR3 covers 14 residues. The CDR3 protein is CASKATAGLETQYF. DNA for the CDR3: TGTGCCAGCAAAGCCACGGCGGGTCTGGAGACCCAGTACTTC.

This clone came up many times. J is TRBJ2-7 and V is TRBV7-9; 8 bases align to TRBD2. V was pared by 6 bases and J by 0 bases, with 7 bases of the junction left unmatched. In germline, CDR1 is SEHNR, CDR2 FQNEAQ (reference sequence). The CDR3 runs 15 residues. In nucleotides, the CDR3 is TGTGCCAGCAGTCCGAGCGGGAGTGGCTCCTACGAGCAGTACTTC. It yields the protein CASSPSGSGSYEQYF.

In its sample, this clone was seen many times. The chain combines TRBV12-3 or TRBV12-4 with TRBJ1-4; D remains unclear. V was pared by 1 base and J by 6 bases, with 6 bases between. CDR3 size: 13 residues. CDR3 sequence (DNA): TGTGCCAGCAGTTTAGGGGTTCATGAAAAACTGTTTTTT. The encoded protein is CASSLGVHEKLFF.

This clone was observed a handful of times. The chain recombines TRBV28 with TRBJ2-7; 11 positions match TRBD2. Germline-derived CDR1 and CDR2 are MDHEN and SYDVKM. The V and J ends lost 3 bases and 3 bases, in that order; junction bases with no gene match: 4. The CDR3 has 15 residues. As DNA, the CDR3 is TGTGCCAGCAGTTTTACTAGCGGGAGTGGCTACGAGCAGTACTTC. It specifies CASSFTSGSGYEQYF.

This clone showed up many times. This rearrangement joins TRBV11-2 to TRBJ2-3, with D perhaps TRBD1 or TRBD2 (5 bases each). In germline, CDR1 is SGHAT, CDR2 FQNNGV. The CDR3 is made up of 15 amino acids. With 5 bases removed from V and 4 bases from J, the gap between germline ends came to 16 bases. The CDR3 loop is CASSEVPGRADTQYF. In DNA form, the CDR3 reads TGTGCCAGCAGCGAGGTGCCAGGGCGGGCAGATACGCAGTATTTT. The full variable domain, its missing parts supplied by reference TRBV11-2 and TRBJ2-3, is EAGVAQSPRYKIIEKRQSVAFWCNPISGHATLYWYQQILGQGPKLLIQFQNNGVVDDSQLPKDRFSAERLKGVDSTLKIQPAKLEDSAVYLCASSEVPGRADTQYFGPGTRLTVL.

Sample share makes this clone medium-sized. The rearrangement joins TRBV5-1 to TRBJ2-1, with a tentative D call TRBD2 (5 bases). CDR3 size: 12 residues. Germline V CDR1 and CDR2: SGHRS, YFSETQ. Trimming pared 0 bases from V and 10 bases from J, leaving 8 bases between. CDR3 DNA sequence: TGCGCCAGCAGCTTGGGGGAGCTCGAGCAGTTCTTC. As protein: CASSLGELEQFF.

V is TRBV20-1 and J is TRBJ1-2, with 7 bases that match TRBD1. Germline V gene data show CDR1 as DFQATT and CDR2 as SNEGSKA (reference sequence). The V segment lost 3 bases and the J segment 4 bases; nucleotides outside the gene matches: 2. The CDR3 is made up of 12 amino acids. CDR3 DNA: TGCAGTGCTAGTCAGGGGGTCTATGGCTACACCTTC. Translating it yields CSASQGVYGYTF.

This clone was found a few times. The chain joins TRBV28 to TRBJ1-6; 7 nucleotides line up with TRBD1. V lost 5 bases and J lost 7; bases outside the gene matches: 8. The germline V gene has CDR1 MDHEN and CDR2 SYDVKM. The CDR3 covers 15 residues. The CDR3 DNA sequence: TGTGCCAGCAGTCCGACGCAGGGGGGGAATTCACCCCTCCACTTT. Translation gives CASSPTQGGNSPLHF.

This clone was detected only a few times. The DNA of the CDR3 is TGTGCCATCAGTGAGAGCGGGCAGTCTGAAAAACTGTTTTTT. Residues: CAISESGQSEKLFF. The chain links TRBV10-3 to TRBJ1-4; D is uncertain. Germline CDR1 reads ENHRY; CDR2 reads SYGVKD. Trimming left V 2 bases short and J 7 bases short, with 11 bases between. The CDR3 totals 14 residues.

The chain combines TRBV30 with TRBJ2-7; 9 bases match TRBD1. V trimming: 1 base; J trimming: 0 bases; junction bases outside the gene matches: 10. The CDR3 covers 17 residues. The germline V gene encodes CDR1 GTSNPN and CDR2 SVGIG (reference sequence). CDR3 DNA sequence: TGTGCCTGGAGTGGGAAGGGACAGGGACGCAGCTCCTACGAGCAGTACTTC. Translation gives CAWSGKGQGRSSYEQYF.

The V call is TRBV5-1, the J call TRBJ2-2; the D is unclear. There are 15 residues in the CDR3. Trimming pared 0 bases from V and 0 bases from J, leaving 6 bases between. CDR1 and CDR2 from the germline V gene are SGHRS and YFSETQ. The CDR3 DNA sequence: TGCGCCAGCAGCTTGGAGGGTACGAACACCGGGGAGCTGTTTTTT. It codes for CASSLEGTNTGELFF.

Only a few counts were recorded for this clone. A much bigger clone sits one base away, suggesting this may be a read error. The chain combines TRBV20-1 with TRBJ2-2; the D gene is possibly TRBD1 (6 bases). The CDR3 runs to 14 residues. The germline CDR1 and CDR2 sequences are DFQATT and SNEGSKA (reference sequence). V shed 6 bases and J shed 2 bases, with 13 bases lying between them. The CDR3 nucleotides are TGCAGTGCAACAACAGGGAGTAACACCGGGGAGCTGTTTTTT. Residues: CSATTGSNTGELFF.

Of note for this clone: With a much larger clone just one base away, this may be a read error. Additional DNA sequences in this sample encode the identical CDR3. The chain couples TRBV20-1 to TRBJ2-3, with 12 nucleotides matching TRBD2. The CDR3 loop spans 17 amino acids. From germline, CDR1 is DFQATT and CDR2 SNEGSKA (reference sequence). CDR3 residues: CSAFIPSGREGADTQYF. In DNA form, the CDR3 reads TGCAGTGCTTTCATTCCTAGCGGGAGGGAGGGCGCAGATACGCAATATTTT.

The V and J genes are TRBV7-3 and TRBJ2-7; D perhaps matches TRBD1 (5 bases). Per the germline V gene, CDR1 is SGHTA and CDR2 is FQGTGA. Trimming took off 5 bases at V and 4 bases at J, with 18 bases between the two ends. This CDR3 spans 15 amino acids. CDR3 coding DNA: TGTGCCAGCAGCCAAGGGGTTGGCATGCTATACGAGCAGTACTTC. It translates to CASSQGVGMLYEQYF. The full variable domain, with the rest looked up from reference TRBV7-3 and TRBJ2-7, is GAGVSQTPSNKVTEKGKYVELRCDPISGHTALYWYRQSLGQGPEFLIYFQGTGAADDSGLPNDRFFAVRPEGSVSTLKIQRTERGDSAVYLCASSQGVGMLYEQYFGPGTRLTVT.

This clone occurred many times. Being one base from a much bigger clone, this may be a read error. The rearrangement uses TRBV6-4 and TRBJ2-3; 10 bases agree with TRBD1. The CDR3 extends over 15 amino acids. The trim removed 2 bases at V and 2 bases at J, leaving 1 base unmatched. The V gene's germline CDR1 is MRHNA and CDR2 SNTAGT. CDR3 residues: CASSDGTGDTDTQYF. The CDR3 DNA is TGTGCCAGCAGTGACGGGACAGGGGACACAGATACGCAGTATTTT.

On this clone itself: The final CDR3 position lacks the conserved phenylalanine or tryptophan, pointing to a likely read error. The V call is TRBV5-1, the J call TRBJ2-7, with 7 bases identical to TRBD2. The junction had 5 bases not matched to a gene; V was cut back by 4 bases and J by 4 bases. Germline loops: CDR1 SGHRS, CDR2 YFSETQ. The CDR3 totals 13 residues. CDR3 coding DNA: TGCGCCAGCAGCCTTGGACTAGTTTACGAGCAGTACTCC. Its protein is CASSLGLVYEQYS.

The chain has TRBV11-3 and TRBJ1-2; D remains ambiguous. Trimming took off 5 bases at V and 4 bases at J, with 8 bases between the two ends. The CDR3 extends over 12 amino acids. The germline gives CDR1 SGHNT, CDR2 YENEEA. CDR3 coding DNA: TGTGCCAGCAGCACGGGTCGCTATGGCTACACCTTC. Amino acid sequence: CASSTGRYGYTF.

The V call is TRBV15, the J call TRBJ2-7; weak D call: TRBD1 (7 bases). CDR3 length equals 15 residues. V dropped 3 bases and J dropped 6 bases, with 18 bases sitting between them. The germline V gene has CDR1 LNHNV and CDR2 YYDKDF (reference sequence). CDR3 bases: TGTGCCACCAGCAGGGAGGGGACAGTCCCTCGCGAGCAGTACTTC. Translating it yields CATSREGTVPREQYF. The complete variable domain, with remaining parts taken from reference TRBV15 and TRBJ2-7, reads DAMVIQNPRYQVTQFGKPVTLSCSQTLNHNVMYWYQQKSSQAPKLLFHYYDKDFNNEADTPDNFQSRRPNTSFCFLDIRSPGLGDTAMYLCATSREGTVPREQYFGPGTRLTVT.

In its sample, this clone ranks as medium-sized. V and J are TRBV27 and TRBJ2-5; a weak D match, TRBD2 (5 bases). The ends were cut back, 4 bases at V and 10 bases at J, with 22 bases in the middle. This CDR3 has 15 residues. In germline, CDR1 is MNHEY, CDR2 SMNVEV (reference sequence). CDR3 sequence: CASSSILEGADNQYF. CDR3 DNA sequence: TGTGCCAGCAGTTCGATCCTAGAGGGCGCCGATAACCAGTACTTC.

This clone has ten or more counts. The V and J genes are TRBV28 and TRBJ2-7; D possibly matches TRBD1 or TRBD2 (5 bases each). Germline V gives CDR1 MDHEN, CDR2 SYDVKM. V gave up 4 bases and J gave up 0 bases, with 13 bases separating them. The CDR3 is 15 amino acids. CDR3 nucleotides: TGTGCCAGCAGTTCCATAATGAGGGGCTCCTACGAGCAGTACTTC. Protein sequence: CASSSIMRGSYEQYF.

This clone has a count of ten or more. This CDR3 is CSARDVGVGYTF. For the CDR3, the DNA is TGCAGTGCTAGAGATGTGGGGGTCGGCTACACCTTC. The V gene is TRBV20-1, the J gene TRBJ1-2; D perhaps matches TRBD1 (5 bases). CDR1 is DFQATT and CDR2 is SNEGSKA in the germline V gene (reference sequence). The CDR3 has 12 amino acids. V dropped 0 bases and J dropped 8 bases, with 10 bases sitting between them.